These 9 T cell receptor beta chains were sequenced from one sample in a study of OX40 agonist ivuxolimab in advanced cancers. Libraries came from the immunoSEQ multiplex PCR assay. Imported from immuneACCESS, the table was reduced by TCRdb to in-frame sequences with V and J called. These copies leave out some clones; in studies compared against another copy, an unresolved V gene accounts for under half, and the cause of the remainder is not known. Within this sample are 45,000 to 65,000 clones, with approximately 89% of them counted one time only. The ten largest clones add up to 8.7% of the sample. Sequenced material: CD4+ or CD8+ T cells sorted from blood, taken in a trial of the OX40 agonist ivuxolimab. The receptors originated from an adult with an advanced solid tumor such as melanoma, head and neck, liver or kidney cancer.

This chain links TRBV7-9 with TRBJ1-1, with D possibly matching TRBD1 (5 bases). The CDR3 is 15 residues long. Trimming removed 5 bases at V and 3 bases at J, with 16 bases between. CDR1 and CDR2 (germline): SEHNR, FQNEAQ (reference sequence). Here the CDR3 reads CASSPPASGDTEAFF. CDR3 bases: TGTGCCAGCAGCCCCCCGGCGTCGGGGGACACTGAAGCTTTCTTT.

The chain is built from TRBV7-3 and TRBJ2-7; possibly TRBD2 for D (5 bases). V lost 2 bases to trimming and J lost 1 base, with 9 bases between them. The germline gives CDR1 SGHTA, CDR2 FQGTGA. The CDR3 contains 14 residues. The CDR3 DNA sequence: TGTGCCAGCAGCTTATTCTCGGGGTCCTACGAGCAGTACTTC. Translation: CASSLFSGSYEQYF. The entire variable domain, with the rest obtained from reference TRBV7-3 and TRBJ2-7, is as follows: GAGVSQTPSNKVTEKGKYVELRCDPISGHTALYWYRQSLGQGPEFLIYFQGTGAADDSGLPNDRFFAVRPEGSVSTLKIQRTERGDSAVYLCASSLFSGSYEQYFGPGTRLTVT.

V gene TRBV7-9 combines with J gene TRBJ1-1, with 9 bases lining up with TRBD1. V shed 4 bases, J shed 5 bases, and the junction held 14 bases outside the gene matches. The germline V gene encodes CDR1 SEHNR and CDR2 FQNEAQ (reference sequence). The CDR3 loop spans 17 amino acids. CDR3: CASSSRTGEAFGTEAFF. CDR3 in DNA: TGTGCCAGCAGCTCAAGGACAGGGGAGGCCTTCGGGACTGAAGCTTTCTTT. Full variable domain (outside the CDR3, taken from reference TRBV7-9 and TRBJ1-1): DTGVSQNPRHKITKRGQNVTFRCDPISEHNRLYWYRQTLGQGPEFLTYFQNEAQLEKSRLLSDRFSAERPKGSFSTLEIQRTEQGDSAMYLCASSSRTGEAFGTEAFFGQGTRLTVV.

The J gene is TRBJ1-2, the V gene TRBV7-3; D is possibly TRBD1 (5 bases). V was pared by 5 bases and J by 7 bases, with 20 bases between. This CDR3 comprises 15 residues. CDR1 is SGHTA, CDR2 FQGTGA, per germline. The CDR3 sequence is CASSPFGREEGGYTF. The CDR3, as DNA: TGTGCCAGCAGCCCATTCGGCAGGGAAGAGGGTGGCTACACCTTC.

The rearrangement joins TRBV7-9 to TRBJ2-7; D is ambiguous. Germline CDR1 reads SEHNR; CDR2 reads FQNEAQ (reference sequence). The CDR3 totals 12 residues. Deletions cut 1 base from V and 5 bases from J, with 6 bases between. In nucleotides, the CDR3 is TGTGCCAGCAGCTTAGGTACGAACGAGCAGTACTTC. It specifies CASSLGTNEQYF.

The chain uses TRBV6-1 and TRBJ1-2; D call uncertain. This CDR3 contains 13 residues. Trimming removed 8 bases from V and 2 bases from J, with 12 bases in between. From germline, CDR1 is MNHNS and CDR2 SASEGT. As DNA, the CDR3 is TGTGCCAGCCGTGGCGAGCCCAACTATGGCTACACCTTC. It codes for CASRGEPNYGYTF.

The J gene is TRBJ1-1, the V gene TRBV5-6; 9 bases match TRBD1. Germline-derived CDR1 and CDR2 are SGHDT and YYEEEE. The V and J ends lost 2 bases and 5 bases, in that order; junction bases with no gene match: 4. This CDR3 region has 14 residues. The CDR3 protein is CASSFGTGRTEAFF. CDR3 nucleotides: TGTGCCAGCAGCTTCGGGACAGGGCGAACTGAAGCTTTCTTT.

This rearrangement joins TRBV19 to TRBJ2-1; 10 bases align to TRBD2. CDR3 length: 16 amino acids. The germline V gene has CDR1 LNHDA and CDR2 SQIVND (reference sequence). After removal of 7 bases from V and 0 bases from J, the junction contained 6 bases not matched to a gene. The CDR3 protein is CASKLAGLSSYNEQFF. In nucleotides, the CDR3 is TGTGCCAGTAAACTAGCGGGGCTTAGCTCCTACAATGAGCAGTTCTTC.

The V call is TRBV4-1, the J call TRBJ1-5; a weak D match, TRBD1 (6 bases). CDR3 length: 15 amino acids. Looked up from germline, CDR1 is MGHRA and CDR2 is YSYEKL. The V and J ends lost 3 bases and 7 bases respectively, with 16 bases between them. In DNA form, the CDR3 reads TGCGCCAGCAGCCAGGTTGCAGGGGAGCAACAGCCCCAGCATTTT. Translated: CASSQVAGEQQPQHF.